One and the same sample provided the 6 T cell receptor beta chains below, sequenced in a study of Ad26.COV2.S vaccination and SARS-CoV-2 variants. Profiled with immunoSEQ multiplex PCR; TCRdb holds only in-frame clones, not every one. The table has 440,000 or so clones, less than 95% seen once. The treatment: 15 to 20 received Ad26.COV2.S at low or high dose, single or two shots; about 5 received placebo; per-sample allocation not given. Specimens were obtained on day 63 following the first vaccine or placebo injection. Sequencing used peripheral blood, obtained in a trial of Ad26.COV2.S vaccine versus placebo. The receptors here all came from a person between 18 and 65 years old who received the Ad26.COV2.S COVID-19 vaccine or a placebo.

The chain has TRBV11-2 and TRBJ2-7; D ambiguous. CDR1 is SGHAT, CDR2 FQNNGV, per germline. The CDR3 loop spans 11 amino acids. V lost 4 bases and J lost 2, with 3 bases in between. This CDR3 reads CASSSPYEQYF. The CDR3 DNA is TGTGCCAGCAGCTCCCCCTACGAGCAGTACTTC.

CDR3 amino acids: CASRFFGNEQFF. The CDR3 DNA follows: TGTGCCAGCAGGTTTTTCGGCAATGAGCAGTTCTTC. V is TRBV2 and J is TRBJ2-1; unclear D gene. The ends were cut back, 6 bases at V and 6 bases at J, with 9 bases in the middle. Germline loops: CDR1 SNHLY, CDR2 FYNNEI. The length of the CDR3 is 12 residues.

A single count supports this clone. The chain links TRBV15 to TRBJ2-5, with 9 bases that match TRBD2. The V segment lost 1 base and the J segment 4 bases; nucleotides outside the gene matches: 7. Germline V gives CDR1 LNHNV, CDR2 YYDKDF (reference sequence). This CDR3 has 16 amino acids. The CDR3 DNA reads as TGTGCCACCAGCAGAGGGGTAGCGGGAGATAGAGAGACCCAGTACTTC. This sequence encodes CATSRGVAGDRETQYF.

In its sample, this clone was seen once. J is TRBJ2-5 and V is TRBV5-4; unclear D gene. The V gene's germline CDR1 is SGHNT and CDR2 YYREEE (reference sequence). The V end lost 4 bases, the J end lost 5 bases, and 9 bases lay between the germline ends. CDR3 length: 12 amino acids. The CDR3 DNA follows: TGTGCCAGCAGCCCCAAGGAGGAGACCCAGTACTTC. Its translation is CASSPKEETQYF.

The genes are TRBV18 and TRBJ1-2, with D maybe TRBD1 (5 bases). There are 13 residues in the CDR3. Germline assignment: CDR1 KGHSH and CDR2 LQKENI. Trimming pared 2 bases from V and 2 bases from J, leaving 6 bases between. CDR3 loop: CASSPGTNYGYTF. The CDR3 region has the DNA TGTGCCAGCTCACCAGGGACGAACTATGGCTACACCTTC.

This clone was recorded only once. The chain uses TRBV6-2 or TRBV6-3 and TRBJ2-5; TRBD2 agrees at 14 bases. This CDR3 region has 17 residues. CDR1 and CDR2 (germline): MNHEY, SVGEGT. V was pared by 5 bases and J by 3 bases, with 8 bases of the junction left unmatched. CDR3 protein: CASSVTGLAGVKETQYF. Written as DNA, the CDR3 is TGTGCCAGCAGTGTCACGGGACTAGCGGGAGTAAAAGAGACCCAGTACTTC.